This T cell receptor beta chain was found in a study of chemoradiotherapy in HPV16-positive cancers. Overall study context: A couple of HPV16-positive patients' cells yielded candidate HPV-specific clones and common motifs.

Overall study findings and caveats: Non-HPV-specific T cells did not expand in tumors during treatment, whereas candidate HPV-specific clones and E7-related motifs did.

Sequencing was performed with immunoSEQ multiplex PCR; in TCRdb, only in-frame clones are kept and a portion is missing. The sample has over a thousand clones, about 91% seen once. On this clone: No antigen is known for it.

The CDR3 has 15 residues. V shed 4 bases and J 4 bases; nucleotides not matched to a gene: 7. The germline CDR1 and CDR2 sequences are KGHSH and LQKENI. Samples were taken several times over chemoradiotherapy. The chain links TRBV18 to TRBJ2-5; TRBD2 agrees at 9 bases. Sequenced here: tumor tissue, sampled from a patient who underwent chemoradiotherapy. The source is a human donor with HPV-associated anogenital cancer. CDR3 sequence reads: CASSLGASGTETQYF. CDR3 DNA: TGTGCCAGCTCACTAGGGGCTAGCGGGACAGAGACCCAGTACTTC.